The rows below give T cell receptor beta chains drawn from one sample of a study of cytomegalovirus exposure and HLA in healthy donors. Clones were read by immunoSEQ multiplex PCR, and TCRdb kept only the in-frame ones, dropping some. The table includes around 160,000 clones, around 79% detected once. Sequencing input: PBMCs. The receptors come from a man between 45 and 60 years old in good health and CMV-seropositive. Each CDR3 is given with its conserved first and last residue. Fields, in order: clone size, J gene, V gene, D gene, CDR3 protein. The D gene is left open where the match is weak. Part of the rows lack a size; the others show once, few, many or a class for expanded clones.

few	TRBJ2-3	TRBV2	NA	CASSPNPTDTQYF
NA	TRBJ1-4	TRBV18	TRBD1	CASSPLRDRGLQSNKEKLFF
NA	NA	TRBV30	NA	CAWSVRGKKFYEQYF
few	TRBJ2-2	TRBV27	NA	CASSLTIPSTNTGELFF
NA	TRBJ2-5	TRBV6-4	NA	CASSEFLDTNHQETQYF
few	TRBJ2-7	TRBV2	TRBD1	CASSEVLSGTVYEQYF
NA	TRBJ1-1	TRBV4-1	TRBD1	CASSPGQGVYTEAFF
once	TRBJ1-1	TRBV7-2	NA	CASSPAIRSSGGEAFF
NA	TRBJ2-2	TRBV5-1	TRBD2	CASSLVAGGLTGELFF
NA	TRBJ1-5	TRBV28	NA	CASSRAGSQPQHF
NA	TRBJ2-1	TRBV5-1	NA	CASSLGSGTYNEQFF
NA	TRBJ1-6	TRBV5-1	TRBD1	CASSLETGKSPLHF
NA	TRBJ1-5	TRBV10-2	NA	CASSEVGGTGNQPQHF
few	TRBJ2-2	TRBV4-1	TRBD2	CASSRLAGGSTGELFF
NA	TRBJ1-5	TRBV28	NA	CASSPSLSDQPQHF
NA	TRBJ2-1	TRBV5-6	TRBD2	CASSFRTSGYAEQFF
NA	TRBJ2-5	TRBV7-9	NA	CASSLAALAETQYF
NA	TRBJ2-3	TRBV5-1	TRBD2	CASSTLHSGVSTDTQYF
few	TRBJ1-2	TRBV15	TRBD1	CATSSFRTGENGYTF
few	TRBJ1-3	TRBV14	NA	CASSQGREAGNTIYF
NA	TRBJ1-4	TRBV5-1	NA	CASSLSSSGIEKLFF
once	TRBJ1-5	TRBV6-1	NA	CASRAGQSNQPQHF
NA	TRBJ1-1	TRBV6-5	NA	CASSYSHSMNTEAFF
NA	TRBJ1-5	TRBV5-4	NA	CASSPLGGTESNQPQHF
NA	TRBJ2-1	TRBV28	TRBD2	CASSLGWRGGRSYNEQFF
once	TRBJ2-1	TRBV11-2	TRBD2	CASSLSPGLGGDEQFF
NA	TRBJ1-6	TRBV7-2	TRBD1	CASSARTGDNSPLHF
NA	TRBJ1-6	TRBV7-9	TRBD1	CASSPDRGSYNSPLHF
NA	TRBJ2-1	TRBV28	TRBD1	CASSFQGAGSYNEQFF
NA	TRBJ2-5	TRBV2	TRBD1	CERWAGGLEETQYF
once	TRBJ2-1	TRBV29-1	TRBD2	CSASGTSGGARNEQFF